Listed below are T cell receptor beta chains from one sample, sequenced in a study of T-cell memory formation after mild COVID-19. TCRdb re-analysed the 5' RACE reads in MiXCR, keeping a single row per CDR3 protein. Counted here are roughly 580,000 distinct CDR3 sequences, over 15% occurring once; the ten biggest clones make up around 12%. The sample taken for sequencing was PBMCs or a T cell subset sorted from them (not recorded which). These receptors were taken from an adult woman who had mild COVID-19 (a few samples of this study predate the infection). Cell type and time point are not known. Each CDR3 is given with its conserved first and last residue. The order of the fields is clone size, D gene, J gene, V gene, CDR3 protein, CDR3 DNA. D genes are given only for firm matches. Clone size appears in some rows only: once, few, many, or a class for an expanded clone.

few NA TRBJ1-1 TRBV4-1 CASSQVRGRADTEAFF TGCGCCAGCAGCCAGGTCCGGGGGCGGGCCGACACTGAAGCTTTCTTT
NA NA TRBJ2-7 TRBV12-3/TRBV12-4 CASSFSGNRIDEQYF TGTGCCAGCAGTTTCTCAGGGAACAGAATCGACGAGCAGTACTTC
NA TRBD2 TRBJ2-5 TRBV4-1 CASSQRLAGADQETQYF TGCGCCAGCAGCCAACGGTTAGCGGGGGCCGACCAAGAGACCCAGTACTTC
few TRBD2 TRBJ2-1 TRBV25-1 CASSLISGSSYNEQFF TGTGCCAGCAGTTTGATTAGCGGGTCATCCTACAATGAGCAGTTCTTC
NA NA TRBJ1-3 TRBV30 CAWSVPGQPGNTIYF TGTGCCTGGAGTGTACCCGGACAGCCTGGAAACACCATATATTTT
few NA TRBJ2-1 TRBV5-4 CASSPVGALNEQFF TGTGCCAGCAGCCCGGTTGGGGCGCTGAATGAGCAGTTCTTC
NA TRBD1 TRBJ2-3 TRBV11-2 CASSSHRGPDTQYF TGTGCCAGCAGCTCGCACAGGGGTCCAGATACGCAGTATTTT
few NA TRBJ1-5 TRBV18 CASSPEAGQPQHF TGTGCCAGCTCACCAGAGGCGGGGCAGCCCCAGCATTTT
few NA TRBJ1-1 TRBV27 CASRTAPGEAFF TGTGCCAGCAGGACGGCTCCAGGTGAAGCTTTCTTT
few TRBD2 TRBJ2-7 TRBV30 CAWSVQETSGTPQYF TGTGCCTGGAGTGTACAGGAGACTAGCGGGACACCGCAGTACTTC
few NA TRBJ2-3 TRBV24-1 CATSDSRGPDTQYF TGTGCCACCAGTGATTCACGGGGTCCGGATACGCAGTATTTT
NA NA TRBJ2-3 TRBV7-3 CASSDPAADTQYF TGTGCCAGCAGCGACCCTGCGGCAGATACGCAGTATTTT
few TRBD2 TRBJ2-5 TRBV24-1 CATRAYFLVTGTSGRGQGETQYF TGTGCCACCAGAGCGTATTTTCTCGTAACCGGGACTAGCGGGAGAGGCCAAGGAGAGACCCAGTACTTC
few TRBD1 TRBJ2-3 TRBV4-1 CASSQERTGWDTQYF TGCGCCAGCAGCCAAGAACGGACAGGATGGGATACGCAGTATTTT
NA NA TRBJ2-1 TRBV11-2 CASSLVIKGNEQFF TGTGCCAGCAGCTTAGTCATTAAGGGTAATGAGCAGTTCTTC
NA NA TRBJ1-4 TRBV5-5 CASSLRRGASNEKLFF TGTGCCAGCAGCCTCCGAAGAGGCGCATCTAATGAAAAACTGTTTTTT
few NA TRBJ2-5 TRBV20-1 CSAKNGGGTPRETQYF TGCAGTGCTAAGAACGGGGGCGGCACGCCTAGGGAGACCCAGTACTTC
few NA TRBJ2-1 TRBV2 CASSELGGNEQFF TGTGCCAGCAGTGAACTGGGTGGCAATGAGCAGTTCTTC
NA NA TRBJ1-1 TRBV5-1 CASSQLGDPTEAFF TGCGCCAGCAGCCAGCTCGGGGATCCCACTGAAGCTTTCTTT
NA NA TRBJ2-3 TRBV6-4 CASSDSPTDTQYF TGTGCCAGCAGTGACAGCCCGACAGATACGCAGTATTTT
NA TRBD1 TRBJ2-7 TRBV29-1 CSVVSGTGSYEQYF TGCAGCGTTGTGAGTGGGACAGGGTCATACGAGCAGTACTTC
NA TRBD2 TRBJ2-7 TRBV5-1 CASSFLGGAHEQYF TGCGCCAGCAGCTTCCTCGGGGGGGCCCACGAGCAGTACTTC
few NA TRBJ2-7 TRBV4-1 CASSQDPRDRSYF TGCGCCAGCAGCCAAGATCCAAGGGATCGATCGTACTTC
few NA TRBJ1-1 TRBV4-1 CASSPEVNRFTEAFF TGCGCCAGCAGCCCCGAAGTGAACCGGTTCACTGAAGCTTTCTTT
few NA TRBJ2-3 TRBV11-3 CASSSTAQYF TGTGCCAGCAGCTCCACCGCGCAGTATTTT
NA NA TRBJ2-1 TRBV6-5 CASSYGGRQQFF TGTGCCAGCAGTTACGGTGGGAGACAGCAGTTCTTC
NA NA TRBJ2-7 TRBV4-2 CASSQLSGEQVNSYEQYF TGTGCCAGCAGCCAATTATCGGGCGAACAGGTAAACTCCTACGAGCAGTACTTC
NA TRBD2 TRBJ2-5 TRBV7-2 CASSLNGRAVQETQYF TGTGCCAGCAGCTTAAACGGGAGGGCCGTCCAAGAGACCCAGTACTTC
NA NA TRBJ1-1 TRBV7-9 CASSLTGGGRSEAFF TGTGCCAGCAGCTTAACCGGTGGGGGGCGGTCTGAAGCTTTCTTT
NA NA TRBJ1-1 TRBV24-1 CATSDFSGTGAFF TGTGCCACCAGTGATTTTTCGGGGACTGGGGCTTTCTTT
many NA TRBJ2-7 TRBV9 CASSATGSSYEQYF TGTGCCAGCAGCGCTACAGGGAGCTCCTACGAGCAGTACTTC
NA NA TRBJ1-1 TRBV5-1 CASSLVGDATEAFF TGCGCCAGCAGCTTGGTAGGGGATGCCACTGAAGCTTTCTTT
NA TRBD1 TRBJ1-3 TRBV29-1 CSVETGQGSLSGNTIYF TGCAGCGTTGAAACCGGACAGGGGTCCCTCTCTGGAAACACCATATATTTT
few TRBD2 TRBJ2-1 TRBV15 CATSISGRGDEQFF TGTGCCACCAGCATAAGCGGGAGAGGGGATGAGCAGTTCTTC
few NA TRBJ1-1 TRBV29-1 CSVVPGPMNTEAFF TGCAGCGTTGTGCCGGGACCTATGAACACTGAAGCTTTCTTT
NA TRBD2 TRBJ2-1 TRBV12-5 CASGRTSGVVSYNEQFF TGTGCTAGTGGACGGACTAGCGGGGTCGTTTCCTACAATGAGCAGTTCTTC
NA NA TRBJ2-1 TRBV12-3/TRBV12-4 CASSTWTTSVFF TGTGCCAGCAGTACATGGACCACTTCGGTGTTCTTC
many NA TRBJ1-5 TRBV12-3/TRBV12-4 CASTRDLDQPQHF TGTGCCAGCACCAGGGATCTCGATCAGCCCCAGCATTTT
few TRBD1 TRBJ1-1 TRBV6-5 CASSYSATGAVNTEAFF TGTGCCAGCAGTTACTCTGCGACAGGGGCTGTGAACACTGAAGCTTTCTTT
NA TRBD1 TRBJ2-7 TRBV7-9 CASSRGGQGSYEQYF TGTGCCAGCAGCAGGGGGGGACAGGGTTCCTACGAGCAGTACTTC
few TRBD1 TRBJ2-5 TRBV29-1 CSVGGAGGYQETQYF TGCAGCGTTGGGGGGGCAGGGGGCTACCAAGAGACCCAGTACTTC
few NA TRBJ1-1 TRBV19 CASTLTGGLSTEAFF TGTGCCAGTACCCTAACGGGGGGTCTGAGCACTGAAGCTTTCTTT
NA TRBD1 TRBJ2-4 TRBV12-3/TRBV12-4 CASSSQGKLAKNIQYF TGTGCCAGCAGTTCACAGGGGAAACTGGCCAAAAACATTCAGTACTTC
NA TRBD2 TRBJ2-1 TRBV29-1 CSVGRGGSYNEQFF TGCAGCGTTGGTCGCGGGGGCTCCTACAATGAGCAGTTCTTC
few NA TRBJ2-7 TRBV7-9 CASSPSLGLHEQYF TGTGCCAGCAGCCCCTCCTTAGGGCTCCACGAGCAGTACTTC
few TRBD2 TRBJ2-1 TRBV9 CASSAGGLAASSYNEQFF TGTGCCAGCAGCGCCGGTGGACTAGCGGCCTCCTCCTACAATGAGCAGTTCTTC
NA NA TRBJ1-5 TRBV24-1 CATSDPRRGSNQPQHF TGTGCCACCAGTGACCCTAGAAGGGGGAGCAATCAGCCCCAGCATTTT
few NA TRBJ1-4 TRBV7-8 CASSPSSGGRNEKLFF TGTGCCAGCAGCCCTTCATCCGGGGGACGGAATGAAAAACTGTTTTTT
NA NA TRBJ2-3 TRBV12-1 CASRPTRLAGEDTQYF TGTGCCAGCAGACCGACCCGACTAGCGGGTGAAGATACGCAGTATTTT
NA TRBD1 TRBJ1-1 TRBV18 CASSPVWGGGLRDRLNTEAFF TGTGCCAGCTCACCCGTATGGGGGGGAGGCTTACGGGACAGGCTGAACACTGAAGCTTTCTTT